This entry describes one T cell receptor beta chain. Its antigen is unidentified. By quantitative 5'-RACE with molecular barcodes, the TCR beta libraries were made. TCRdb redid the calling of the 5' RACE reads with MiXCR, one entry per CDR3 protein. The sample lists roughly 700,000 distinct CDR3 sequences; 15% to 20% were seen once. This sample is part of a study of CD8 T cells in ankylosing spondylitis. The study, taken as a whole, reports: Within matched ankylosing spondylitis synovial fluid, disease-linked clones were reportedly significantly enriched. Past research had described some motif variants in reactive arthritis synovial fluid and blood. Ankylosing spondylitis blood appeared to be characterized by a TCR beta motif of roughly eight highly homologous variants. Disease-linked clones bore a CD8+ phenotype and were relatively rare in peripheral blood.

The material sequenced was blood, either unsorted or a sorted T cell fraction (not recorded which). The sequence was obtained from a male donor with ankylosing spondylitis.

CDR3 protein: CASRPTLGWTGELFF. The DNA for the CDR3 is TGTGCCAGCAGACCAACCCTGGGGTGGACCGGGGAGCTGTTTTTT. The chain combines TRBV12-3 or TRBV12-4 with TRBJ2-2; D remains ambiguous. Deletions cut 6 bases from V and 5 bases from J, with 16 bases between. The CDR3 has 15 residues.